Listed here are 28 T cell receptor beta chains from one sample, sequenced in a study of T-cell memory formation after mild COVID-19. TCRdb re-derived calls from the 5' RACE reads in MiXCR, one entry per CDR3 protein. This table has approximately 480,000 distinct CDR3 sequences, approximately 18% appearing once. Sequenced input: PBMCs or a T cell subset sorted from them (not recorded which). The receptors were sampled from an adult woman who had mild COVID-19 (a few samples of this study predate the infection). Cell type and time point are not known.

The gene calls are TRBV7-9 and TRBJ1-2; 9 bases line up with TRBD1. The CDR3 consists of 16 residues. Germline V gene data show CDR1 as SEHNR and CDR2 as FQNEAQ (reference sequence). Trimming removed 4 bases from V and 3 bases from J; junction bases left unmatched: 9. CDR3 in amino acids: CASSSPRTGADYGYTF. CDR3 bases: TGTGCCAGCAGCTCCCCCCGGACAGGGGCGGACTATGGCTACACCTTC.

The chain uses TRBV2 and TRBJ2-5; TRBD2 aligns across 8 bases. After removal of 10 bases from V and 3 bases from J, the junction contained 7 bases not matched to a gene. Germline CDR1 and CDR2: SNHLY and FYNNEI. The CDR3 covers 13 residues. The CDR3 region has the DNA TGTGCCATCCGGCTCGGGGGGGAAGAGACCCAGTACTTC. It encodes CAIRLGGEETQYF.

This clonotype was detected a few times. This sequence joins TRBV6-4 and TRBJ2-3; 8 positions match TRBD2. CDR3 length equals 16 residues. Trimming at V came to 3 bases and at J to 2 bases, leaving 7 bases not matched to a gene. Looked up from germline, CDR1 is MRHNA and CDR2 is SNTAGT. The CDR3 loop reads CASSDSTSGNTDTQYF. CDR3 DNA: TGTGCCAGCAGTGATTCTACTAGCGGTAACACAGATACGCAGTATTTT.

This clonotype was found a few times. The chain links TRBV7-3 to TRBJ2-2; a possible D gene is TRBD2 (6 bases). CDR1 is SGHTA and CDR2 is FQGTGA in the germline V gene. Trimming pared 4 bases from V and 14 bases from J, leaving 14 bases between. The CDR3 is 12 residues long. CDR3 in DNA: TGTGCCAGCAGCTACGGGACTTTCGACCTGTTTTTT. It translates to CASSYGTFDLFF. The full variable domain, completed using reference TRBV7-3 and TRBJ2-2, is GAGVSQTPSNKVTEKGKYVELRCDPISGHTALYWYRQSLGQGPEFLIYFQGTGAADDSGLPNDRFFAVRPEGSVSTLKIQRTERGDSAVYLCASSYGTFDLFFGEGSRLTVL.

This rearrangement joins TRBV25-1 to TRBJ2-3; no firm D call. Germline V gene sequence: CDR1 MGHDK, CDR2 SYGVNS. Trimming cost V 4 bases and J 1 base, with 9 bases left between them. The CDR3 is 14 residues long. CDR3: CASSGGEGTDTQYF. The CDR3, as DNA: TGTGCCAGCAGTGGGGGTGAGGGCACAGATACGCAGTATTTT.

The rearrangement uses TRBV5-1 and TRBJ2-2; D is possibly TRBD2 (6 bases). Germline CDR1 SGHRS, CDR2 YFSETQ. The CDR3 has 15 amino acids. Trimming took 3 bases from V and 5 from J, leaving 14 bases between them. DNA for the CDR3: TGCGCCAGCAGCTCGCCGGGACTTTTTACCGGGGAGCTGTTTTTT. Its translation is CASSSPGLFTGELFF.

This chain links TRBV4-3 with TRBJ2-3; maybe TRBD2 (5 bases). CDR1 LGHNA and CDR2 YSLEER come from the germline V gene. The CDR3 runs 16 residues. The V gene lost 5 bases and the J gene lost 0 bases, with 15 bases spanning the gap. The CDR3 loop is CASSKRGLSSTDTQYF. As DNA, the CDR3 is TGCGCCAGCAGCAAACGAGGGCTCTCTAGCACAGATACGCAGTATTTT.

The rearrangement links TRBV7-2 to TRBJ1-1; weak D call: TRBD1 (5 bases). The CDR3 contains 14 residues. Germline V gene sequence: CDR1 SGHTA, CDR2 FQGNSA. The V and J ends lost 4 bases and 4 bases respectively, with 13 bases between them. CDR3 coding DNA: TGTGCCAGCAGCTATAATGGGGGGGGCACTGAAGCTTTCTTT. This gives the protein CASSYNGGGTEAFF.

V usage is TRBV19 and J usage is TRBJ2-1, with 11 positions matching TRBD1. The CDR3 consists of 15 residues. Germline V lookup: CDR1 LNHDA, CDR2 SQIVND (reference sequence). Trimming removed 7 bases from V and 9 bases from J; junction bases left unmatched: 11. The DNA of the CDR3 is TGTGCCAGTACCCAGGACAGGGGGCTTCTCAGTGAGCAGTTCTTC. This encodes CASTQDRGLLSEQFF.

This clonotype has more than one count but fewer than ten. J is TRBJ2-1 and V is TRBV19; the match to TRBD2 covers 7 bases. J gave up 2 bases and V 8 bases, and 6 bases lay outside the gene matches. Per germline, CDR1 LNHDA and CDR2 SQIVND (reference sequence). This CDR3 region has 14 residues. This CDR3 reads CASSKSGAYNEQFF. The CDR3 coding sequence is TGTGCCAGTTCGAAAAGCGGGGCCTACAATGAGCAGTTCTTC.

The V and J genes are TRBV6-5 and TRBJ2-3; TRBD1 is a possible D gene (6 bases). Looked up from germline, CDR1 is MNHEY and CDR2 is SVGAGI. CDR3 length equals 14 residues. Trimming stripped 2 bases from V and 2 bases from J, with 8 bases between. The CDR3 reads CASSYAGDTDTQYF. The CDR3 DNA reads as TGTGCCAGCAGTTACGCAGGGGACACAGATACGCAGTATTTT.

This clonotype has more than one count but fewer than ten. The chain is built from TRBV4-1 and TRBJ2-3, with unresolved D. Germline CDR1 reads MGHRA; CDR2 reads YSYEKL. The CDR3 covers 14 residues. V was trimmed by 5 bases and J by 5 bases, leaving 14 bases between them. In nucleotides, the CDR3 is TGCGCCAGCAGCGTATGGACGGGCAAAGATACGCAGTATTTT. This encodes CASSVWTGKDTQYF.

This clonotype was counted many times. The chain employs TRBV21-1 and TRBJ2-7; no DNA check was done on the table's D call, TRBD1. TRBV21-1 is recorded as a pseudogene. The CDR3 covers 16 residues. The CDR3 sequence: CASSRRHSGISYEQYF. The CDR3 nucleotides are TGTGCCAGCAGCCGCAGACATTCAGGGATTTCCTACGAGCAGTACTTC.

This clonotype came up a few times. V and J are TRBV27 and TRBJ2-1; 7 bases line up with TRBD1. Trimming cost V 6 bases and J 5 bases; bases outside gene matches: 7. The V gene's germline CDR1 is MNHEY and CDR2 SMNVEV (reference sequence). The CDR3 consists of 14 residues. The CDR3 loop reads CASRSWDRDNEQFF. CDR3 bases: TGTGCCAGCAGGAGTTGGGACAGAGACAATGAGCAGTTCTTC.

This clonotype turned up a few times. J is TRBJ1-1 and V is TRBV3-1; TRBD1 aligns across 11 bases. This CDR3 comprises 17 residues. The germline V gene has CDR1 LGHDT and CDR2 YNNKEL (reference sequence). J was trimmed by 6 bases and V by 1 base; bases with no gene match: 10. The CDR3 nucleotides are TGTGCCAGCAGCCAAGTCCTCTCCGGGACAGGGGGTCCTGAAGCTTTCTTT. The encoded protein is CASSQVLSGTGGPEAFF.

A few counts support this clonotype. The chain links TRBV5-1 to TRBJ2-7; unclear D gene. CDR1 is SGHRS and CDR2 is YFSETQ in the germline V gene. V was shortened by 0 bases and J by 1 base, with 5 bases between the two germline ends. This CDR3 has 13 amino acids. The CDR3 loop reads CASSLDKSYEQYF. Written as DNA, the CDR3 is TGCGCCAGCAGCTTGGATAAGTCCTACGAGCAGTACTTC.

This sequence joins TRBV5-1 and TRBJ2-7; D possibly matches TRBD1 or TRBD2 (6 bases each). The germline gives CDR1 SGHRS, CDR2 YFSETQ. The CDR3 is 13 amino acids. Trimming shortened V by 3 bases and J by 3 bases, and 10 bases separated the two germline ends. CDR3 sequence (DNA): TGCGCCAGCAGCTCGGAGGGGGGCTACGAGCAGTACTTC. Translated, it gives CASSSEGGYEQYF.

This clonotype was seen more than once but under ten times. CDR3 DNA sequence: TGTGCCAGCAGCCCCCTTCCACTCTTCAGGGGACCCAGTACCTCCCATACGCAGTATTTT. This sequence encodes CASSPLPLFRGPSTSHTQYF. The chain recombines TRBV14 with TRBJ2-3; possible D gene TRBD1, 6 bases. Germline V gives CDR1 SGHDN, CDR2 FVKESK. The CDR3 has 20 amino acids. Trimming pared 4 bases from V and 7 bases from J, leaving 33 bases between.

There are a few counts of this clonotype. V gene TRBV7-8 combines with J gene TRBJ2-1; TRBD2 matches 13 bases. V shed 5 bases, J shed 7 bases, and the junction held 11 bases outside the gene matches. CDR3 size: 17 residues. Germline V lookup: CDR1 SGHVS, CDR2 FQNEAQ. DNA of the CDR3: TGTGCCAGCAGCACCCACGGTTCGGGACTAGCGGGGAATGAGCAGTTCTTC. The encoded protein is CASSTHGSGLAGNEQFF.

This clonotype turned up a few times. The genes are TRBV12-3 or TRBV12-4 and TRBJ1-1, with 7 positions matching TRBD1. The J segment lost 1 base and the V segment lost 11 bases, leaving 13 bases of the junction unmatched. The CDR3 is 15 residues long. CDR3 sequence: CASWTGGNANTEAFF. For the CDR3, the DNA is TGTGCCTCCTGGACAGGAGGAAACGCGAACACTGAAGCTTTCTTT.

This clonotype turned up a few times. The V and J genes are TRBV2 and TRBJ2-7; 9 bases line up with TRBD1. V dropped 4 bases and J dropped 5; count of bases not matched to a gene: 9. Germline V lookup: CDR1 SNHLY, CDR2 FYNNEI. The CDR3 length is 15 residues. The CDR3 spells CASSAKGQGLNEQYF. The CDR3 coding sequence is TGTGCCAGCAGTGCTAAGGGACAGGGACTGAACGAGCAGTACTTC. Drawing the rest from reference TRBV2 and TRBJ2-7, the complete variable domain is EPEVTQTPSHQVTQMGQEVILRCVPISNHLYFYWYRQILGQKVEFLVSFYNNEISEKSEIFDDQFSVERPDGSNFTLKIRSTKLEDSAMYFCASSAKGQGLNEQYFGPGTRLTVT.

The rearrangement uses TRBV5-6 and TRBJ1-2; the D gene is possibly TRBD1 (6 bases). Germline values: CDR1 SGHDT, CDR2 YYEEEE. With 3 bases removed from V and 4 bases from J, the gap between germline ends came to 16 bases. CDR3 size: 15 residues. The CDR3 bases are TGTGCCAGCAGCTACTTACGGGGGCCTGGCTATGGCTACACCTTC. It is translated as CASSYLRGPGYGYTF.

This chain connects TRBV7-9 to TRBJ2-1, with D possibly matching TRBD2 (5 bases). Germline CDR1 and CDR2: SEHNR and FQNEAQ (reference sequence). V was trimmed by 5 bases and J by 10 bases, leaving 21 bases between them. The CDR3 is 15 amino acids. The CDR3 DNA is TGTGCCAGCAGCCGGACTGGGTCCTATTCCCGGGAGCAGTTCTTC. Its translation: CASSRTGSYSREQFF.

This clonotype turned up a few times. V and J are TRBV20-1 and TRBJ2-3; D is uncertain. In germline, CDR1 is DFQATT, CDR2 SNEGSKA (reference sequence). The CDR3 has 14 amino acids. V lost 0 bases to trimming and J lost 0 bases, with 7 bases between them. The DNA of the CDR3 is TGCAGTGCTAGAGATACACGTAGCACAGATACGCAGTATTTT. This translates into CSARDTRSTDTQYF.

This clonotype was counted a few times. This chain uses TRBV14 with TRBJ1-5, with no clear D. Trimming removed 2 bases at V and 4 bases at J, with 6 bases between. The CDR3 extends over 13 amino acids. The germline CDR1 and CDR2 sequences are SGHDN and FVKESK. The CDR3 DNA reads TGTGCCAGCAGCCAAAAGGGTAATCAGCCCCAGCATTTT. This gives the protein CASSQKGNQPQHF.

This chain connects TRBV7-3 to TRBJ2-5; 7 bases line up with TRBD1. Germline CDR1 SGHTA, CDR2 FQGTGA. J was trimmed by 5 bases and V by 5 bases; bases with no gene match: 11. This CDR3 is built from 15 residues. The CDR3, as DNA: TGTGCCAGCAGCCCAACAGGGGTCCAGGAGGAGACCCAGTACTTC. Its protein is CASSPTGVQEETQYF.

The table lists this clonotype with a few counts. The J gene is TRBJ2-2, the V gene TRBV7-9; D is perhaps TRBD1 or TRBD2 (5 bases each). Germline CDR1 SEHNR, CDR2 FQNEAQ (reference sequence). Trimming took off 1 base at V and 4 bases at J, with 7 bases between the two ends. The CDR3 is made up of 14 amino acids. CDR3 nucleotide sequence: TGTGCCAGCAGCTTAGATGGGACCACCGGGGAGCTGTTTTTT. Protein sequence: CASSLDGTTGELFF.

The chain carries TRBV7-8 and TRBJ2-7, with TRBD1 matching over 7 bases. The ends lost 4 bases at V and 4 bases at J; junction bases unmatched: 13. CDR3 size: 16 residues. The germline CDR1 and CDR2 sequences are SGHVS and FQNEAQ. The CDR3 sequence is CASSYRQGEFPYEQYF. CDR3 in DNA: TGTGCCAGCAGCTATCGACAGGGCGAGTTCCCTTACGAGCAGTACTTC.